These T cell receptor beta chains were read from a single sample in a study of cytomegalovirus exposure and HLA in healthy donors. Libraries were prepared by immunoSEQ multiplex PCR; TCRdb keeps only in-frame clonotypes and omits some of them. The table shows around 220,000 clones, with roughly four fifths occurring only once. The source material was PBMCs. The receptors derive from a girl aged 2 to 10 in good health and CMV-seronegative. Each CDR3 is given with its conserved first and last residue. Each record gives: D gene, J gene, clone size, V gene, CDR3 protein, CDR3 DNA. The D gene is left open where the match is weak. Clone size appears in some rows only: once, few, many, or a class for an expanded clone.

D gene: TRBD2; J gene: TRBJ2-5; clone size: .; V gene: TRBV7-6; CDR3 protein: CASSLGGLAETQYF; CDR3 DNA: TGTGCCAGCAGCCTAGGGGGACTAGCAGAGACCCAGTACTTC
D gene: .; J gene: TRBJ1-6; clone size: .; V gene: TRBV2; CDR3 protein: CASRQGGSNSPLHF; CDR3 DNA: TGTGCCAGCCGACAAGGGGGTTCGAATTCACCCCTCCACTTT
D gene: TRBD1; J gene: TRBJ2-7; clone size: .; V gene: TRBV10-3; CDR3 protein: CAISGARTGSSYEQYF; CDR3 DNA: TGTGCCATCAGTGGGGCCAGGACAGGGAGCTCCTACGAGCAGTACTTC
D gene: .; J gene: TRBJ1-4; clone size: .; V gene: TRBV6-5; CDR3 protein: CASSGGRIYEKLFF; CDR3 DNA: TGTGCCAGCAGTGGAGGGAGGATCTATGAAAAACTGTTTTTT
D gene: .; J gene: TRBJ1-2; clone size: .; V gene: TRBV7-2; CDR3 protein: CASSSLTGYSGYTF; CDR3 DNA: TGTGCCAGCAGCTCTCTTACAGGTTATAGCGGCTACACCTTC
D gene: TRBD1; J gene: TRBJ1-2; clone size: .; V gene: TRBV19; CDR3 protein: CASTATGTLGGYTF; CDR3 DNA: TGTGCCAGTACGGCGACAGGGACCCTTGGCGGCTACACCTTC
D gene: .; J gene: TRBJ2-4; clone size: .; V gene: TRBV5-6; CDR3 protein: CASSFARNIQYF; CDR3 DNA: TGTGCCAGCAGCTTTGCCAGAAACATTCAGTACTTC
D gene: .; J gene: TRBJ1-2; clone size: .; V gene: TRBV4-2; CDR3 protein: CASSQDPRTGNYGYTF; CDR3 DNA: TGTGCCAGCAGCCAAGATCCCAGGACGGGAAACTATGGCTACACCTTC
D gene: .; J gene: TRBJ1-2; clone size: .; V gene: TRBV25-1; CDR3 protein: CASTGVGGERYGYTF; CDR3 DNA: TGTGCCAGCACCGGTGTGGGGGGAGAGAGGTATGGCTACACCTTC
D gene: .; J gene: TRBJ1-3; clone size: .; V gene: TRBV7-9; CDR3 protein: CASSFSQGTGNTIYF; CDR3 DNA: TGTGCCAGCAGCTTCTCACAGGGAACTGGAAACACCATATATTTT
D gene: .; J gene: TRBJ2-1; clone size: .; V gene: TRBV7-3; CDR3 protein: CASSLEEYGNEQFF; CDR3 DNA: TGTGCCAGCAGCTTAGAGGAGTATGGCAATGAGCAGTTCTTC
D gene: TRBD1; J gene: TRBJ2-7; clone size: .; V gene: TRBV9; CDR3 protein: CASSVDGQGEQYF; CDR3 DNA: TGTGCCAGCAGCGTAGACGGACAGGGCGAGCAGTACTTC
D gene: TRBD1; J gene: TRBJ2-7; clone size: .; V gene: TRBV2; CDR3 protein: CASSEIRDRDYEQYF; CDR3 DNA: TGTGCCAGCAGTGAAATCCGGGACAGGGATTACGAGCAGTACTTC
D gene: .; J gene: TRBJ1-1; clone size: few; V gene: TRBV29-1; CDR3 protein: CSVCTVLNTEAFF; CDR3 DNA: TGCAGCGTTTGTACAGTACTGAACACTGAAGCTTTCTTT
D gene: TRBD2; J gene: TRBJ2-7; clone size: .; V gene: TRBV4-1; CDR3 protein: CASSQLWANGGSYEQYF; CDR3 DNA: TGCGCCAGCAGCCAACTTTGGGCGAACGGGGGGTCCTACGAGCAGTACTTC
D gene: .; J gene: TRBJ1-2; clone size: .; V gene: TRBV30; CDR3 protein: CAWTSLPEGARGYGYTF; CDR3 DNA: TGTGCCTGGACGTCTCTTCCGGAGGGAGCAAGGGGCTATGGCTACACCTTC
D gene: .; J gene: TRBJ2-3; clone size: .; V gene: TRBV28; CDR3 protein: CASSSGGRDTQYF; CDR3 DNA: TGTGCCAGCAGTTCCGGGGGACGCGATACGCAGTATTTT
D gene: .; J gene: TRBJ2-7; clone size: once; V gene: TRBV19; CDR3 protein: CASSDGSPSYEQYF; CDR3 DNA: TGTGCCAGTAGTGACGGGAGCCCCTCCTACGAGCAGTACTTC
D gene: .; J gene: TRBJ2-7; clone size: .; V gene: TRBV2; CDR3 protein: CASRGEGEQYF; CDR3 DNA: TGTGCCAGCAGGGGAGAAGGAGAGCAGTACTTC
D gene: .; J gene: TRBJ2-2; clone size: .; V gene: TRBV11-2; CDR3 protein: CASSVPQGNTGELFF; CDR3 DNA: TGTGCCAGCAGCGTTCCACAGGGGAACACCGGGGAGCTGTTTTTT
D gene: .; J gene: TRBJ2-1; clone size: few; V gene: TRBV9; CDR3 protein: CASSANPLDEQFF; CDR3 DNA: TGTGCCAGCAGCGCGAACCCGCTAGATGAGCAGTTCTTC
D gene: TRBD1; J gene: TRBJ2-6; clone size: .; V gene: TRBV9; CDR3 protein: CASSAPRDRVSGANVLTF; CDR3 DNA: TGTGCCAGCAGCGCTCCCCGGGACAGGGTCTCTGGGGCCAACGTCCTGACTTTC
D gene: .; J gene: TRBJ2-1; clone size: .; V gene: TRBV6-1; CDR3 protein: CASTGPNSNEQFF; CDR3 DNA: TGTGCCAGCACTGGGCCCAATAGCAATGAGCAGTTCTTC
D gene: TRBD2; J gene: TRBJ2-1; clone size: .; V gene: TRBV9; CDR3 protein: CASSRHGRAEEQFF; CDR3 DNA: TGTGCCAGCAGCCGCCACGGGAGGGCCGAGGAGCAGTTCTTC
D gene: TRBD1; J gene: TRBJ2-3; clone size: .; V gene: TRBV7-2; CDR3 protein: CASSLLDRTDTQYF; CDR3 DNA: TGTGCCAGCAGCTTACTGGACAGGACAGATACGCAGTATTTT
D gene: TRBD1; J gene: TRBJ1-5; clone size: .; V gene: TRBV19; CDR3 protein: CASSKGTGDRQPQHF; CDR3 DNA: TGTGCCAGTAGTAAAGGGACAGGGGATCGGCAGCCCCAGCATTTT
D gene: .; J gene: TRBJ1-5; clone size: few; V gene: TRBV27; CDR3 protein: CASSYAGLSNQPQHF; CDR3 DNA: TGTGCCAGCAGTTACGCGGGATTGAGCAATCAGCCCCAGCATTTT
D gene: .; J gene: TRBJ2-7; clone size: few; V gene: TRBV5-1; CDR3 protein: CASSPDYVGEQYF; CDR3 DNA: TGCGCCAGCAGCCCGGACTACGTGGGCGAGCAGTACTTC
D gene: .; J gene: TRBJ1-1; clone size: .; V gene: TRBV10-2; CDR3 protein: CASASRGWNTEAFF; CDR3 DNA: TGCGCCAGCGCCTCGAGGGGGTGGAACACTGAAGCTTTCTTT
D gene: .; J gene: TRBJ1-5; clone size: .; V gene: TRBV6-5; CDR3 protein: CASSYSQNQPQHF; CDR3 DNA: TGTGCCAGCAGTTACTCGCAGAATCAGCCCCAGCATTTT
D gene: .; J gene: TRBJ2-7; clone size: few; V gene: TRBV12-5; CDR3 protein: CASGLSGLRDEQYF; CDR3 DNA: TGTGCTAGTGGTTTGTCCGGACTCCGCGATGAGCAGTACTTC
D gene: TRBD2; J gene: TRBJ2-3; clone size: .; V gene: TRBV6-1; CDR3 protein: CASSDRRGGGTDTQYF; CDR3 DNA: TGTGCCAGCAGTGACCGTCGGGGGGGAGGCACAGATACGCAGTATTTT
D gene: TRBD1; J gene: TRBJ1-4; clone size: .; V gene: TRBV9; CDR3 protein: CASSASGTGSEKLFF; CDR3 DNA: TGTGCCAGCAGCGCATCCGGGACAGGGAGTGAAAAACTGTTTTTT
D gene: TRBD1; J gene: TRBJ1-1; clone size: .; V gene: TRBV5-1; CDR3 protein: CASSSYRGNTEAFF; CDR3 DNA: TGCGCCAGCAGCTCCTACAGGGGGAACACTGAAGCTTTCTTT
D gene: .; J gene: TRBJ2-5; clone size: .; V gene: TRBV6-1; CDR3 protein: CASSEGVGGQTRYF; CDR3 DNA: TGTGCCAGCAGTGAAGGGGTGGGGGGGCAGACCCGGTACTTC
D gene: TRBD1; J gene: TRBJ1-3; clone size: .; V gene: TRBV28; CDR3 protein: CASSLGQGPGNTIYF; CDR3 DNA: TGTGCCAGCAGTTTAGGACAGGGCCCCGGAAACACCATATATTTT
D gene: TRBD2; J gene: TRBJ2-3; clone size: .; V gene: TRBV4-2; CDR3 protein: CASSQDPGGDTQYF; CDR3 DNA: TGTGCCAGCAGCCAAGACCCGGGGGGGGATACGCAGTATTTT
D gene: TRBD2; J gene: TRBJ2-3; clone size: .; V gene: TRBV27; CDR3 protein: CASSSSAGITDTQYF; CDR3 DNA: TGTGCCAGCAGCTCGTCAGCGGGGATTACAGATACGCAGTATTTT
D gene: TRBD1; J gene: TRBJ1-2; clone size: .; V gene: TRBV7-6; CDR3 protein: CASSLGVGQGVGYTF; CDR3 DNA: TGTGCCAGCAGCTTAGGCGTGGGACAGGGAGTTGGCTACACCTTC
D gene: TRBD1; J gene: TRBJ2-7; clone size: .; V gene: TRBV7-9; CDR3 protein: CASSDSGTGRIYEQYF; CDR3 DNA: TGTGCCAGCAGCGATTCCGGGACAGGGAGGATCTACGAGCAGTACTTC
D gene: .; J gene: TRBJ1-2; clone size: few; V gene: TRBV9; CDR3 protein: CASSVGAEALYYGYTF; CDR3 DNA: TGTGCCAGCAGCGTAGGGGCAGAAGCCTTATACTATGGCTACACCTTC